This TCR beta chain was identified in a study of monozygotic twins with inflammatory bowel disease. Points from the study as a whole: Distinction of different T cell subtypes was not possible.

The authors drew around 2.7 ml of blood from each donor. The CDR3 totals 14 residues. CDR1 is SQVTM, CDR2 ANQGSEA, per germline. About this clonotype itself: What it binds is unknown.

UMIs were attached via template switching, each with a 6-nucleotide sample barcode. TCRdb re-called the 5' RACE reads; one entry per CDR3 protein, DNA not given. The sample table sets out some 130,000 distinct CDR3 sequences. Sequencing was carried out using blood. The clonotype was recovered from a human donor with ulcerative colitis or Crohn's disease, or a healthy co-twin of an affected twin (not recorded which). The chain links TRBV29-1 to TRBJ1-1. CDR3 in amino acids: CSVDLRGLNTEAFF.